The clone carrying this T cell receptor (beta chain) was detected only a few times. The antigen is unknown. The sample comes from a study of graft-versus-host responses after intestinal transplantation. Study-wide background: Isolated intestinal, liver-intestinal, or multivisceral transplants had been given to the recipients. For about three years after anti-thymocyte globulin induction, all recipients took tacrolimus and steroids. General observations from the study: Recipient marrow contained GvH clones, some of which appeared first in ileum or blood. Elevated graft-versus-host to host-versus-graft clonal ratios in allografts were recorded for patients with graft-donor T cell macrochimerism.

Produced via immunoSEQ multiplex PCR; TCRdb's table is partial and in-frame only. The data contain under 45,000 clones, more than 85% of them singletons. The sample here was PBMCs, taken almost 750 days after intestinal transplantation. This TCR was sampled from a human patient who received an intestinal transplant, so some T cells may come from the graft donor.

CDR3 sequence: CASDRGPRGYEQYF. CDR3 coding DNA: TGTGCCAGCGACAGGGGGCCTCGAGGGTACGAGCAGTACTTC. The V call is TRBV6-1, the J call TRBJ2-7, with 10 bases aligning to TRBD1. The ends lost 8 bases at V and 4 bases at J; junction bases unmatched: 8. Germline-derived CDR1 and CDR2 are MNHNS and SASEGT. This CDR3 region has 14 residues.